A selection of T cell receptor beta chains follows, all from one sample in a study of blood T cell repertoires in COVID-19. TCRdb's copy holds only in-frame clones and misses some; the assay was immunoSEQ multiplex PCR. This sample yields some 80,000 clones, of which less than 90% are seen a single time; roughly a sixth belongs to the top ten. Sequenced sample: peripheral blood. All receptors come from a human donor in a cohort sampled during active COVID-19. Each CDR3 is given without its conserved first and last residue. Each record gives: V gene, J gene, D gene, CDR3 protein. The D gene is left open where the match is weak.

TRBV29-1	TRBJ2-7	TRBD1	SVFGTESYEQY
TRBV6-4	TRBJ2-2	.	ASSDTDRTGELF
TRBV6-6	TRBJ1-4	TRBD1	ASRDSSIAEKLF
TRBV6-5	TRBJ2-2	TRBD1	ASKLDRGETGELF
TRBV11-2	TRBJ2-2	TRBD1	ASSLNTGGTGGELF
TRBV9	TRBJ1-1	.	ASSGSVSGHTEAF
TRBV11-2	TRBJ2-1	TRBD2	ASSLGSGRSVNEQF
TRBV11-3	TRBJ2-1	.	ASSTRDNQITYNEQF
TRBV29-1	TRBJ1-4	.	SALGQGSEKLF
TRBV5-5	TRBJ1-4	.	ASSLRLQPNEKLF
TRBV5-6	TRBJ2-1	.	ASSAGHNEQF
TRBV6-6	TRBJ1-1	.	ASSYGEIRTEAF
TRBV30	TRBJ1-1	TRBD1	AWSKGQPKAF
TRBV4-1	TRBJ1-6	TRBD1	ASSQGIQGNLGSPLH
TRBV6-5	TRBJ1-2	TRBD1	ASQDRGLANYGYT
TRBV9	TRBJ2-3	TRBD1	ASSSPFPGTVSTDTQY
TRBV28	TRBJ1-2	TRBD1	ASGGTGIVDGYT
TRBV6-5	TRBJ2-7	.	ASSQVFEQY
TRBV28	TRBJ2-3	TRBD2	ASSTSGATDTQY
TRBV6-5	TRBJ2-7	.	ASGYASVSYEQY
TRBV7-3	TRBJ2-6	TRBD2	ASSGPREAGVGSGANVLT
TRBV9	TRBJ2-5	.	ASSPSGTPEETQY
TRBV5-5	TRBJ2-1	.	ASSSQGYEQF
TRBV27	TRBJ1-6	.	ASSPQVGGSPLH
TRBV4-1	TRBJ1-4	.	ASRQPTFRATNEKLF
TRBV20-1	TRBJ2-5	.	SAPGVTQY
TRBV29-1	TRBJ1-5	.	SAREPNQPQH
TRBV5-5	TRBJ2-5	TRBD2	ASSSGSGRVIGTQY
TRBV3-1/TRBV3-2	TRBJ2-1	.	ASSQEPQGEQF
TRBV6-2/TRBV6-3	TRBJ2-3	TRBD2	ASSSPLAGGGTDTQY
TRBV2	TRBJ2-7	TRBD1	ASMLDRRSYEQY
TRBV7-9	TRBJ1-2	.	ASSPQGNYGYT
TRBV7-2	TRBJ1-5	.	ASSPYRASNQPQH
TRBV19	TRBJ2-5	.	ASSMGGVQETQY
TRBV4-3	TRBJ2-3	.	ASSQAGTSTDTQY
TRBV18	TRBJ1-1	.	ASSPPRDNTEAF
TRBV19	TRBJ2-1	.	ASSIEGTPYNEQF
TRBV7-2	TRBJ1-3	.	ASSLQSGNTIY
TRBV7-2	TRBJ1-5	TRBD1	ASSLGVAGGDQPQH
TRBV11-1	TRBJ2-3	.	ASSFFGRAGTDTQY
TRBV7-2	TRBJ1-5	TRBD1	ASSLVGQGGNQPQH
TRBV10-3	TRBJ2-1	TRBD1	AISDLSGTGKNEQF
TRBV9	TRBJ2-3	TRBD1	ASSVGGDRGRHTQY
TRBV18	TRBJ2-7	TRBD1	ASSPPSGQGAYEQY
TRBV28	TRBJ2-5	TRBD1	ASIWGTGETQY
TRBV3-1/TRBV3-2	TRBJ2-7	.	ASSQDTGGWNEQY
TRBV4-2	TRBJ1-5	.	ASSQEVPQFINQPQH
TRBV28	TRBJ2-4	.	ASSLTQYSAKNIQY
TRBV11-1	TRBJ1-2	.	ASSLNPQSYGYT
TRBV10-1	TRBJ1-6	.	ASSGQYNSPLH
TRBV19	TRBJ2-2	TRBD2	ASSIVAGNTGELF
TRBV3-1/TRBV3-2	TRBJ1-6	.	ASSQVTDSPLH
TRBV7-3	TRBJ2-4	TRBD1	ASSAGTGGGGIQY
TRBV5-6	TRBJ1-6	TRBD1	ASSMSQGVGYNSPLH
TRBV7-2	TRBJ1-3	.	ASSLGPGLQDGTIY
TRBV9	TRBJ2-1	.	ASSVGFGLYYNEQF